The 16 T cell receptor beta chains in this list originate from one sample, sequenced in a study of response to subunit inactivated influenza vaccine. TCRdb redid the calling of the RT-PCR reads with MiXCR, one entry per CDR3 protein. The repertoire includes about 800,000 distinct CDR3 sequences, approximately 22% of them detected once, and about 10% sits in the top ten. The source was PBMCs from blood, collected less than 6 days after vaccination. The receptor source for this set is a man aged 50 or older who received an inactivated influenza vaccine.

The chain has TRBV29-1 and TRBJ1-1; the D gene is possibly TRBD1 (6 bases). The CDR3 is made up of 14 amino acids. Germline lookup yields CDR1 SQVTM and CDR2 ANQGSEA. V was trimmed by 6 bases and J by 2 bases, leaving 16 bases between them. This chain's CDR3 is CSVGPGTKNTEAFF. CDR3 in DNA: TGCAGCGTGGGTCCCGGGACAAAAAACACTGAAGCTTTCTTT.

The table lists this clonotype with a count of one. The chain has TRBV15 and TRBJ2-1; a weak D match, TRBD1 (5 bases). The CDR3 totals 15 residues. CDR1 is LNHNV and CDR2 is YYDKDF in the germline V gene (reference sequence). The V and J ends lost 8 bases and 0 bases respectively, with 14 bases between them. The CDR3 region has the DNA TGTGCCACCTCAAATGGGGCTAACTCCTACAATGAGCAGTTCTTC. It encodes CATSNGANSYNEQFF.

This clonotype was observed a few times. The rearrangement uses TRBV6-5 and TRBJ2-2; 7 positions match TRBD2. Trimming at V came to 2 bases and at J to 5 bases, leaving 5 bases not matched to a gene. Germline CDR1 reads MNHEY; CDR2 reads SVGAGI. The CDR3 has 15 residues. The CDR3 region has the DNA TGTGCCAGCAGTTACGGGACGGGAGGAACCGGGGAGCTGTTTTTT. Residues: CASSYGTGGTGELFF.

This clonotype was seen a handful of times. The chain links TRBV11-2 to TRBJ2-3; D possibly corresponds to TRBD2 (5 bases). Germline lookup yields CDR1 SGHAT and CDR2 FQNNGV. V lost 5 bases and J lost 3, with 15 bases in between. The length of the CDR3 is 15 residues. The CDR3 protein is CASSRQLVLTDTQYF. The CDR3 nucleotides read TGTGCCAGCAGCAGACAACTAGTACTAACAGATACGCAGTATTTT.

This clonotype was found a few times. The chain uses TRBV20-1 and TRBJ1-6; perhaps TRBD1 as D (6 bases). The germline CDR1 and CDR2 sequences are DFQATT and SNEGSKA (reference sequence). CDR3 length: 13 amino acids. V lost 1 base, J lost 6 bases, and 7 bases lay in between. The CDR3 reads CSARAGANSPLHF. In DNA, the CDR3 is TGCAGTGCTAGAGCAGGGGCTAATTCACCCCTCCACTTT.

V is TRBV19 and J is TRBJ2-7, with TRBD1 as a possible D gene (5 bases). CDR1 is LNHDA, CDR2 SQIVND, per germline (reference sequence). The CDR3 length is 14 residues. Trimming cost V 4 bases and J 3 bases, with 13 bases left between them. The CDR3 DNA sequence: TGTGCCAGTAGTACGCGGACAAGAATCTACGAGCAGTACTTC. Translating gives CASSTRTRIYEQYF. Using reference TRBV19 and TRBJ2-7 for the parts outside the CDR3, the full variable domain is DGGITQSPKYLFRKEGQNVTLSCEQNLNHDAMYWYRQDPGQGLRLIYYSQIVNDFQKGDIAEGYSVSREKKESFPLTVTSAQKNPTAFYLCASSTRTRIYEQYFGPGTRLTVT.

This clonotype appeared a few times. The chain is built from TRBV18 and TRBJ2-1, with 7 bases identical to TRBD2. CDR3 length equals 15 residues. CDR1 and CDR2 from the germline V gene are KGHSH and LQKENI. Germline trimming cut 4 bases from V and 7 bases from J; bases unmatched to any gene: 10. Here the CDR3 reads CASSLGGGRGNEQFF. CDR3 bases: TGTGCCAGCTCACTGGGCGGGGGAAGAGGGAATGAGCAGTTCTTC.

V is TRBV7-2 and J is TRBJ2-7; 9 bases line up with TRBD2. Germline trimming cut 8 bases from V and 5 bases from J; bases unmatched to any gene: 10. The CDR3 covers 14 residues. Germline V CDR1 and CDR2: SGHTA, FQGNSA. The CDR3 sequence is CASSSSGSENEQYF. The CDR3 nucleotides read TGTGCCAGCTCGAGTAGCGGGAGCGAAAACGAGCAGTACTTC.

A few counts support this clonotype. V usage is TRBV7-2 and J usage is TRBJ1-2; D not resolved. CDR1 and CDR2 (germline): SGHTA, FQGNSA. The V and J ends lost 5 bases and 6 bases respectively, with 22 bases between them. There are 16 residues in the CDR3. CDR3 residues: CASSRMTGMNGHGYTF. The CDR3 bases are TGTGCCAGCAGCCGAATGACGGGGATGAATGGACATGGCTACACCTTC. Drawing the rest from reference TRBV7-2 and TRBJ1-2, the complete variable domain is GAGVSQSPSNKVTEKGKDVELRCDPISGHTALYWYRQSLGQGLEFLIYFQGNSAPDKSGLPSDRFSAERTGGSVSTLTIQRTQQEDSAVYLCASSRMTGMNGHGYTFGSGTRLTVV.

This clonotype was seen a handful of times. The J gene is TRBJ2-7, the V gene TRBV12-3 or TRBV12-4; TRBD1 agrees at 8 bases. This CDR3 is built from 15 residues. J gave up 2 bases and V 2 bases, and 5 bases lay outside the gene matches. CDR3 protein: CASSLIGQGTYEQYF. CDR3 bases: TGTGCCAGCAGTTTAATCGGACAGGGTACCTACGAGCAGTACTTC.

This clonotype has only a few counts. This sequence joins TRBV6-5 and TRBJ1-2; the D gene is possibly TRBD1 (5 bases). The V gene's germline CDR1 is MNHEY and CDR2 SVGAGI. The CDR3 length is 14 residues. Trimming stripped 2 bases from V and 4 bases from J, with 11 bases between. CDR3 nucleotides: TGTGCCAGCAGTTACCGGTCTGGGGGCTATGGCTACACCTTC. Amino acids: CASSYRSGGYGYTF.

This clonotype turned up a few times. V gene TRBV7-2 combines with J gene TRBJ1-2, with a weak D call TRBD1 (6 bases). The CDR3 is 15 amino acids. Looked up from germline, CDR1 is SGHTA and CDR2 is FQGNSA. V was cut by 5 bases and J by 4 bases, with 17 bases left in between. This CDR3 reads CASSRSRGTTYGYTF. CDR3 nucleotide sequence: TGTGCCAGCAGCCGTTCCAGGGGCACTACCTATGGCTACACCTTC. The full variable domain, with the rest looked up from reference TRBV7-2 and TRBJ1-2, is GAGVSQSPSNKVTEKGKDVELRCDPISGHTALYWYRQSLGQGLEFLIYFQGNSAPDKSGLPSDRFSAERTGGSVSTLTIQRTQQEDSAVYLCASSRSRGTTYGYTFGSGTRLTVV.

The chain is built from TRBV5-1 and TRBJ2-7; 7 nucleotides line up with TRBD1. Germline V gene data show CDR1 as SGHRS and CDR2 as YFSETQ. Trimming took 4 bases from V and 5 from J; bases not matched to a gene: 12. This CDR3 contains 15 residues. CDR3: CASSPLIGGQDEQYF. CDR3 coding DNA: TGCGCCAGCAGCCCCCTCATAGGCGGACAGGACGAGCAGTACTTC.

The chain employs TRBV5-1 and TRBJ2-1; TRBD1 is a possible D gene (6 bases). Per germline, CDR1 SGHRS and CDR2 YFSETQ. This CDR3 spans 15 amino acids. V lost 4 bases and J 2 bases, leaving 13 bases between the germline ends. The CDR3 DNA sequence: TGCGCCAGCAGCACGGTGACAGGAGCCTACAATGAGCAGTTCTTC. Translated, it gives CASSTVTGAYNEQFF.

The chain joins TRBV10-3 to TRBJ2-6; possibly TRBD1 for D (5 bases). CDR1 and CDR2 from the germline V gene are ENHRY and SYGVKD. The V end was cut by 6 bases, the J end by 1 base, with 10 bases between. The CDR3 extends over 15 amino acids. This CDR3 reads CAISPTASGANVLTF. DNA for the CDR3: TGTGCCATCAGCCCGACAGCATCTGGGGCCAACGTCCTGACTTTC.

In this sample, this clonotype turned up a few times. The chain has TRBV9 and TRBJ1-1, with TRBD1 as a possible D gene (6 bases). The CDR3 is 16 residues long. Between the trimmed V and J ends, which lost 4 bases and 0 bases, there was a span of 16 bases. Per the germline V gene, CDR1 is SGDLS and CDR2 is YYNGEE. The CDR3 DNA reads TGTGCCAGCAGCCACCGATTGACAGGAATGAACACTGAAGCTTTCTTT. Translated: CASSHRLTGMNTEAFF. Using reference TRBV9 and TRBJ1-1 for the parts outside the CDR3, the full variable domain is DSGVTQTPKHLITATGQRVTLRCSPRSGDLSVYWYQQSLDQGLQFLIQYYNGEERAKGNILERFSAQQFPDLHSELNLSSLELGDSALYFCASSHRLTGMNTEAFFGQGTRLTVV.